The next 7 T cell receptor beta chains were all read from a single sample in a study of T cell responses to AZD1222 COVID-19 vaccine. The protocol was immunoSEQ multiplex PCR, while the TCRdb copy is restricted to in-frame clones and leaves out a portion. This sample has approximately 110,000 clones, with more than 75% found just once. This sample comprised peripheral blood, obtained on day 0 of AZD1222 vaccination. These receptors all stem from an adult in good health.

The J gene is TRBJ1-2, the V gene TRBV5-8; perhaps TRBD1 as D (6 bases). The CDR3 extends over 16 amino acids. V was cut by 7 bases and J by 2 bases, with 21 bases left in between. Germline-derived CDR1 and CDR2 are SGHTS and YDEGEE. CDR3 DNA sequence: TGTGCCAGCGGACAGTATCTCTTAGTCCCCAACTATGGCTACACCTTC. Translation gives CASGQYLLVPNYGYTF.

The chain has TRBV24-1 and TRBJ2-7, with 8 bases aligning to TRBD1. This CDR3 region has 14 residues. Germline V CDR1 and CDR2: KGHDR, SFDVKD. V shed 3 bases and J 5 bases; nucleotides not matched to a gene: 5. The DNA of the CDR3 is TGTGCCACCAGTGATGCCGGGACAGGAAACGAGCAGTACTTC. Protein product: CATSDAGTGNEQYF.

The V call is TRBV6-2 or TRBV6-3, the J call TRBJ2-2; D could derive from TRBD1 or TRBD2 (5 bases each). Looked up from germline, CDR1 is MNHEY and CDR2 is SVGEGT. The V end lost 0 bases, the J end lost 13 bases, and 9 bases lay between the germline ends. This CDR3 has 12 residues. Here the CDR3 DNA reads TGTGCCAGCAGTTACTCTATGGGACGGCTGTTTTTT. Protein product: CASSYSMGRLFF.

The V gene is TRBV21-1, the J gene TRBJ1-6. TRBV21-1 is a pseudogene locus. This CDR3 has 16 amino acids. The CDR3 bases are TGTGCCAGCAGAGCTCGGGAGGGGTACTATAATTCACCCCTCCACTTT. Translating gives CASRAREGYYNSPLHF.

The CDR3 nucleotides read TGTGCCAGCACCCCATTACTCGGGACAGGGACCGTGCAGGACTACGAGCAGTACTTC. This translates into CASTPLLGTGTVQDYEQYF. This chain connects TRBV7-9 to TRBJ2-7; 9 bases are shared with TRBD1. In germline, CDR1 is SEHNR, CDR2 FQNEAQ (reference sequence). This CDR3 region has 19 residues. V lost 7 bases and J lost 3; bases outside the gene matches: 22. Combining the CDR3 with reference TRBV7-9 and TRBJ2-7 gives the whole variable domain DTGVSQNPRHKITKRGQNVTFRCDPISEHNRLYWYRQTLGQGPEFLTYFQNEAQLEKSRLLSDRFSAERPKGSFSTLEIQRTEQGDSAMYLCASTPLLGTGTVQDYEQYFGPGTRLTVT.

V gene TRBV11-3 combines with J gene TRBJ2-6; D possibly uses TRBD1 or TRBD2 (6 bases each). This CDR3 is built from 17 residues. Germline V CDR1 and CDR2: SGHNT, YENEEA. The germline V and J ends were trimmed by 3 bases and 2 bases, with 14 bases remaining between them. CDR3 amino acids: CASSFLGGGPGANVLTF. For the CDR3, the DNA is TGTGCCAGCAGCTTTTTAGGGGGAGGTCCTGGGGCCAACGTCCTGACTTTC.

The chain employs TRBV4-3 and TRBJ2-3; 8 nucleotides align to TRBD2. There are 15 residues in the CDR3. The trim removed 2 bases at V and 6 bases at J, leaving 7 bases unmatched. CDR1 LGHNA and CDR2 YSLEER come from the germline V gene. CDR3 loop: CASSQRYSGKDTQYF. In DNA, the CDR3 is TGCGCCAGCAGCCAAAGGTATAGCGGGAAGGATACGCAGTATTTT.